The sequence of this TCR beta chain was determined in a study of CD8 T cells in ankylosing spondylitis. Whole-study findings and limits: As reported, disease-linked clones showed significant enrichment in matched ankylosing spondylitis synovial fluid.

In the case of this clonotype: Its antigen is not identified. Since a much larger clone is just one base distant, this may be a read error.

TCRdb analysed the 5' RACE reads with MiXCR anew, one entry per CDR3 protein. Of 250,000 to 400,000 distinct CDR3 sequences in the sample, around 10% were seen once. The germline V gene encodes CDR1 LGHNA and CDR2 YSLEER. The CDR3 length is 15 residues. Sequencing used blood, either unsorted or a sorted T cell fraction (not recorded which). This chain joins TRBV4-3 and TRBJ1-1, with 7 bases aligning to TRBD1. This clonotype was sampled from a female donor with ankylosing spondylitis or in good health (not recorded which). CDR3 region: CASSIYRGSETEALF. Written as DNA, the CDR3 is TGCGCCAGCAGCATCTACAGGGGATCGGAGACTGAAGCTCTCTTT.